The 8 T cell receptor beta chains given below trace back to one sample, sequenced in a study of Graves' ophthalmopathy and Graves' hyperthyroidism. CDR3 regions of TCR beta were amplified from RNA transcripts. The workflow started with a first-round RT-PCR run with HTBI primers and then moved on to a second-round multiplex PCR. TCRdb re-called the multiplex PCR reads through MiXCR, storing one row per CDR3 protein. The sample lists hundreds of thousands of distinct CDR3 sequences; around 45% were seen once. The sample consisted of peripheral blood. The receptors here all came from an adult man with Graves' ophthalmopathy.

V is TRBV7-2 and J is TRBJ2-7; D is perhaps TRBD1 (6 bases). Germline assignment: CDR1 SGHTA and CDR2 FQGNSA. The CDR3 extends over 15 amino acids. Trimming took 2 bases from V and 5 from J, leaving 16 bases between them. The CDR3 reads CASSLMGATVNEQYF. The DNA of the CDR3 is TGTGCCAGCAGCTTAATGGGGGCCACGGTTAACGAGCAGTACTTC.

This CDR3 reads CASSSGGTQETQYF. Written as DNA, the CDR3 is TGTGCCAGCAGTTCCGGGGGGACTCAAGAGACCCAGTACTTC. The chain carries TRBV6-5 and TRBJ2-5; 7 nucleotides match TRBD2. With 4 bases clipped from V and 2 bases from J, the junction kept 4 bases outside the gene matches. Germline CDR1 and CDR2: MNHEY and SVGAGI. CDR3 length: 14 residues.

CDR3 in amino acids: CASSLDTGNSYEQYF. DNA of the CDR3: TGTGCCAGCAGCTTAGACACAGGGAACTCCTACGAGCAGTACTTC. This sequence joins TRBV7-2 and TRBJ2-7, with TRBD1 as a possible D gene (6 bases). V lost 1 base to trimming and J lost 0 bases, with 10 bases between them. Germline V gives CDR1 SGHTA, CDR2 FQGNSA. The CDR3 totals 15 residues. Drawing the rest from reference TRBV7-2 and TRBJ2-7, the complete variable domain is GAGVSQSPSNKVTEKGKDVELRCDPISGHTALYWYRQSLGQGLEFLIYFQGNSAPDKSGLPSDRFSAERTGGSVSTLTIQRTQQEDSAVYLCASSLDTGNSYEQYFGPGTRLTVT.

The V and J genes are TRBV10-3 and TRBJ2-7, with D possibly called TRBD1 or TRBD2 (6 bases each). The CDR3 is 14 residues long. Germline V gene data show CDR1 as ENHRY and CDR2 as SYGVKD. V was shortened by 10 bases and J by 6 bases, with 22 bases between the two germline ends. In DNA, the CDR3 is TGTGCCAGCAGCCGAGGGGGGCTAGGGGCCGAGCAGTACTTC. Its translation: CASSRGGLGAEQYF.

Concerning this clonotype itself: A junction boundary mismatches the germline segment, possibly from a read error. The chain carries TRBV5-1 and TRBJ2-5; possible D gene TRBD1, 5 bases. The closer fit of TRBJ2-7 to the DNA end suggests the J call may be wrong. Looked up from germline, CDR1 is SGHRS and CDR2 is YFSETQ. The CDR3 loop spans 13 amino acids. In nucleotides, the CDR3 is TGCGTCAGCAGGGATCGGACGGCCTACGAGCAGTACTTC. Translated, it gives CVSRDRTAYEQYF.

This clonotype has only a few counts. The CDR3, as DNA: TGTGCCAGCAGCAGAGAGCAGGGGAACAATTCACCCCTCCACTTT. Protein: CASSREQGNNSPLHF. This chain joins TRBV12-3 or TRBV12-4 and TRBJ1-6, with D perhaps matching TRBD1 (6 bases). The CDR3 totals 15 residues. Trimming cost V 6 bases and J 7 bases, with 16 bases left between them.

This clonotype was counted only a few times. The V call is TRBV20-1, the J call TRBJ2-7; 11 nucleotides align to TRBD2. The V segment lost 5 bases and the J segment 4 bases; nucleotides outside the gene matches: 4. Germline assignment: CDR1 DFQATT and CDR2 SNEGSKA (reference sequence). There are 13 residues in the CDR3. This chain's CDR3 is CSASSGRRYEQYF. The CDR3 coding sequence is TGCAGTGCTTCTAGCGGGAGGCGGTACGAGCAGTACTTC.

This clonotype was found a few times. J is TRBJ1-2 and V is TRBV20-1; a possible D gene is TRBD1 (5 bases). Trimming cost V 5 bases and J 8 bases, with 15 bases left between them. The V gene's germline CDR1 is DFQATT and CDR2 SNEGSKA (reference sequence). The CDR3 loop spans 12 amino acids. CDR3 amino acids: CSASETVSGYTF. The CDR3 DNA reads as TGCAGTGCTTCCGAGACAGTAAGCGGCTACACCTTC.